This T cell receptor beta chain was identified during a study of patients and donors after allogeneic stem cell transplantation. This clonotype was seen repeatedly, ten times or more. The CDR3 spans 15 residues. The germline V gene has CDR1 LGHDT and CDR2 YNNKEL (reference sequence). Trimming cost V 2 bases and J 5 bases; bases outside gene matches: 7. TCRdb processed the RT-PCR reads anew with MiXCR; each CDR3 protein has one entry. The sample has 70,000 to 100,000 distinct CDR3 sequences, 4% to 5% seen once. What was sequenced was blood, either unsorted or a sorted T cell fraction (not recorded which). This TCR was sampled from a human donor who was either an allogeneic HSCT recipient or a stem cell or donor lymphocyte infusion donor (not recorded which). It is not recorded whose cells these are; they may come from a transplant donor. V usage is TRBV3-1 and J usage is TRBJ2-3, with 7 bases aligning to TRBD2. This CDR3 reads CASSQPRSGRDTQYF. The DNA for the CDR3 is TGTGCCAGCAGCCAACCCCGTAGCGGGCGAGATACGCAGTATTTT.